This T cell receptor beta chain derives from a study of blood T cell repertoires in COVID-19. Sequencing was performed with immunoSEQ multiplex PCR; in TCRdb, only in-frame clones are kept and a portion is missing. The profile shows a few hundred thousand clones, over 80% of them singletons. Specimen: PBMCs or T cells enriched from blood (not recorded which). This sequence was found in a man aged 25 to 40 who had recovered from COVID-19.

The CDR3 DNA reads as TGTGCCAGCAGTTTCCAGGGGATGGAGTACTTC. This codes for CASSFQGMEYF. The rearrangement uses TRBV6-2 or TRBV6-3 and TRBJ2-7; weak D call: TRBD1 (6 bases). Trimming pared 4 bases from V and 11 bases from J, leaving 12 bases between. The length of the CDR3 is 11 residues. Germline-derived CDR1 and CDR2 are MNHEY and SVGEGT.